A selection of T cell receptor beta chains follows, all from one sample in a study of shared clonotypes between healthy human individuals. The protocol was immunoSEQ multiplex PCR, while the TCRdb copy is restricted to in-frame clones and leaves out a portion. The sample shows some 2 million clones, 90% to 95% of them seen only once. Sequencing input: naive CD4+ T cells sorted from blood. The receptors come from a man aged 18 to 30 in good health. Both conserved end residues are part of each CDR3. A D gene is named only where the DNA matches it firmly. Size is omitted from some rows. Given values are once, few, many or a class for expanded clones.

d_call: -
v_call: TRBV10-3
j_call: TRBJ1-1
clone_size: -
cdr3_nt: TGTGCCACCAGACTATCGGGACATTCGAACACTGAAGCTTTCTTT
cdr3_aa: CATRLSGHSNTEAFF

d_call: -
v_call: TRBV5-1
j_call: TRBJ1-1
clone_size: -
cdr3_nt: TGCGCCAGCAGCTTGGTACCAACCACTGAAGCTTTCTTT
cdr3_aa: CASSLVPTTEAFF

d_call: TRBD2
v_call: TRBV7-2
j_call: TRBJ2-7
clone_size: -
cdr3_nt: TGTGCCAGCAGCCTTCAAAGCGGGACGTCCTACGAGCAGTACTTC
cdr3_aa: CASSLQSGTSYEQYF

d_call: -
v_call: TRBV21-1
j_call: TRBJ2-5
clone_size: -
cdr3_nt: TGTGCCAGCAGCAAAGAAGGCCTAGCGGACGGGTACCAAGAGACCCAGTACTTC
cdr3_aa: CASSKEGLADGYQETQYF

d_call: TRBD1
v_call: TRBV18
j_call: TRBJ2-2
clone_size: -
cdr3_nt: TGTGCCAGCTCAGGACAGGGGATCGGGGAGCTGTTTTTT
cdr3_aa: CASSGQGIGELFF

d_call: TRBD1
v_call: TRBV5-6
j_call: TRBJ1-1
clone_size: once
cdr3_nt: TGTGCCAGCAGCCGGGACAGAGACACTGAAGCTTTCTTT
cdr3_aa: CASSRDRDTEAFF

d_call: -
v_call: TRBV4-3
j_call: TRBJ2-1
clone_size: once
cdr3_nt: TGCGCCAGCAGCCGGGGGGGCGGGAGCTCCTACAATGAGCAGTTCTTC
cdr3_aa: CASSRGGGSSYNEQFF

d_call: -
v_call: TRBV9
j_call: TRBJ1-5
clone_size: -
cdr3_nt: TGTGCCAGCAGCGTTGCTTTGGATCAGCCCCAGCATTTT
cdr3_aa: CASSVALDQPQHF

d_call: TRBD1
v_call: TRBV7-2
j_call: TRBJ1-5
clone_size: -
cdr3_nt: TGTGCCAGCAGCTGGGGTGGAGGGGGCGGCCTTAGCAATCAGCCCCAGCATTTT
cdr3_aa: CASSWGGGGGLSNQPQHF

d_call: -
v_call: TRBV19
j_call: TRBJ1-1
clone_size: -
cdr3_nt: TGTGCCAGTAGGATCTCCCGTGGATGGACTGAAGCTTTCTTT
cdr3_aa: CASRISRGWTEAFF

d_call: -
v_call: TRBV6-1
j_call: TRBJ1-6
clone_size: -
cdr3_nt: TGTGCCAGCAGTGAAGACCAGAGCTCCTATAATTCACCCCTCCACTTT
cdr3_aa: CASSEDQSSYNSPLHF

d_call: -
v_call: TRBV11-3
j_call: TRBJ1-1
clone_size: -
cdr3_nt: TGTGCCAGCAGCCAGCGACAGAACACTGAAGCTTTCTTT
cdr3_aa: CASSQRQNTEAFF

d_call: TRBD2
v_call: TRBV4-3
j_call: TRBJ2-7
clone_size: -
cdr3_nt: TGCGCCAGCAGCCAAGATGCGACACTAGCGGAACAAAGCTCCTACGAGCAGTACTTC
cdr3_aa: CASSQDATLAEQSSYEQYF

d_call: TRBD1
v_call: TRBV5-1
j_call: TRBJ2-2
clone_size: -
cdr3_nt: TGCGCCAGCTCCCGGACAGGGGATACCGGGGAGCTGTTTTTT
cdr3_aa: CASSRTGDTGELFF

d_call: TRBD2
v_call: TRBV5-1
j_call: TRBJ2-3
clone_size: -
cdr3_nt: TGCGCCAGCAGCCCCGGTGGGAGGGATACAGATACGCAGTATTTT
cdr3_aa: CASSPGGRDTDTQYF

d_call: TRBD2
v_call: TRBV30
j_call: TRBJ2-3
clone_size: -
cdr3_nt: TGTGCCTGGAGTGTACTAGCGAGAGGTAGCACAGATACGCAGTATTTT
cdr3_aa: CAWSVLARGSTDTQYF

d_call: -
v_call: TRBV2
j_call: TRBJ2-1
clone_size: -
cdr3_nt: TGTGCCAGCAGTGAACAGAGGGCTTCGCGTCAGTTCTTC
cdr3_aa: CASSEQRASRQFF

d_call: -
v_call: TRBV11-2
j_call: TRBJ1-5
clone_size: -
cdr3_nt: TGTGCCAGCAGCTTGGGCAGGAGCAATCAGCCCCAGCATTTT
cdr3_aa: CASSLGRSNQPQHF

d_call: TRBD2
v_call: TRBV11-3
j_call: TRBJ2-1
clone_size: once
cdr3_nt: TGTGCCAGCAGCCCCGGGACTAGCGGGAGCAATGAGCAGTTCTTC
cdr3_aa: CASSPGTSGSNEQFF

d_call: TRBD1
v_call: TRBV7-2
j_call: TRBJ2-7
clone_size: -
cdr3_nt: TGTGCCAGCAGTCTAGAGCCAGGGGGAAGCTACGAGCAGTACTTC
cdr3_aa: CASSLEPGGSYEQYF

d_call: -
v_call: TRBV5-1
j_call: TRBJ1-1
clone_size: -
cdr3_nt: TGCGCCAGCAGCAGGGGACCTGAGAACACTGAAGCTTTCTTT
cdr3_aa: CASSRGPENTEAFF

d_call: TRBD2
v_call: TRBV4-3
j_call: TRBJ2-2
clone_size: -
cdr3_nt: TGCGCCAGCAGCCAAGGGCTAGCGGGAGGGCCGAACACCGGGGAGCTGTTTTTT
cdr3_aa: CASSQGLAGGPNTGELFF

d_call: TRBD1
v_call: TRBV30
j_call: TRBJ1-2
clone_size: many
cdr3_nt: TGTGCCTGGAATATATTTCCCGGGACAGGGGACTATGGCTACACCTTC
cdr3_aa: CAWNIFPGTGDYGYTF

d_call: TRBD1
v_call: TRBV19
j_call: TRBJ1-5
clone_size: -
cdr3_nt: TGTGCCAGTAGGAGGACAGGGGTGAGCAATCAGCCCCAGCATTTT
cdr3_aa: CASRRTGVSNQPQHF

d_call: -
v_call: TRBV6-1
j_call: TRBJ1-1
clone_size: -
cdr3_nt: TGTGCCAGCAGTTGGGAAGGGGGGAACACTGAAGCTTTCTTT
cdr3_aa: CASSWEGGNTEAFF

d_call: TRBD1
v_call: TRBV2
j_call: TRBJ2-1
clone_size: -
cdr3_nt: TGTGCCAGCAGTAAACCGGGACAGGGTAACAATGAGCAGTTCTTC
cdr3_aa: CASSKPGQGNNEQFF

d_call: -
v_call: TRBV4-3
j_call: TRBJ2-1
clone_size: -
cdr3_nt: TGCGCCAGCAGCCAAGTCCCAGGGCGTAGTGAGCAGTTCTTC
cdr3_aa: CASSQVPGRSEQFF

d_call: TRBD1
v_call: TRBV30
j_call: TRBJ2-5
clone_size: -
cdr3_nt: TGTGCCGCCGGGACAGGGTTCGTGGAGACCCAGTACTTC
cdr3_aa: CAAGTGFVETQYF

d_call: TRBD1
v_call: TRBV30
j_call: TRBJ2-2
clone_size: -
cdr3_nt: TGTGCCGGCAGACAGGGGATCAGCACCGGGGAGCTGTTTTTT
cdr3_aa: CAGRQGISTGELFF

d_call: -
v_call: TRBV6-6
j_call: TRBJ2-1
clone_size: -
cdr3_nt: TGTGCCAGCAGTTACTCTGATCCAAGGGGGCAGTTCTTC
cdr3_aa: CASSYSDPRGQFF

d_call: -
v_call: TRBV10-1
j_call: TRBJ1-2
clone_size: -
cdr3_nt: TGCGCCAGCAGTGGTGGATCCTATGGCTACACCTTC
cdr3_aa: CASSGGSYGYTF

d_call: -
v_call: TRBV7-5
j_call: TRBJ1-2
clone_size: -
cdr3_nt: TGTGCCAGAAGCTTAGAGACCGACAGATCCTATGGCTACACCTTC
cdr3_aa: CARSLETDRSYGYTF

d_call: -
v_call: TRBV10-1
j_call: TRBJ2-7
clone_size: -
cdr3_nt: TGCGCCAGCAGTGACCAGTTAAGGGCCTACGAGCAGTACTTC
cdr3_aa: CASSDQLRAYEQYF

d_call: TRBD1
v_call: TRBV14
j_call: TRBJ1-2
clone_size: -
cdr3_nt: TGTGCCAGCAGCCAAATCTGGGACAGGGGGCGCGTAGATTATGGCTACACCTTC
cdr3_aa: CASSQIWDRGRVDYGYTF

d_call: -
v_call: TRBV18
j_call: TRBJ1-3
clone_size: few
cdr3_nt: TGTGCCAGCTCACCAACAGAGAGCTCTGGAAACACCATATATTTT
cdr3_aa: CASSPTESSGNTIYF

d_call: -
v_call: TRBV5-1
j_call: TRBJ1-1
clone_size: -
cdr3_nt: TGCGCCAGCAGCTTGGGGCAGGAGCCATGGGGAGCTTTCTTT
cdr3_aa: CASSLGQEPWGAFF

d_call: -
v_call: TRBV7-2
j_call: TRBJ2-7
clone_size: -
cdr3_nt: TGTGCCAGCAGCATGGGGCCTCCCACCTACGAGCAGTACTTC
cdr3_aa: CASSMGPPTYEQYF

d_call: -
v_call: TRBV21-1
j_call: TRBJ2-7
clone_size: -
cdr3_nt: TGTGCCAGCAGCAAACCCGGGACAGGTGCCGAGCAGTACTTC
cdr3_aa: CASSKPGTGAEQYF